This section outlines one TCR beta chain sequence together with its context. The data were taken from a study of blood T cell repertoires in COVID-19. Repertoires were generated with immunoSEQ multiplex PCR, while TCRdb's copy carries only in-frame clones and drops some. This table has a few hundred thousand clones, roughly 85% appearing once. The CDR3 has 15 amino acids. The V end was cut by 4 bases, the J end by 0 bases, with 7 bases between. Per the germline V gene, CDR1 is SGHAT and CDR2 is FQNNGV. The source of this sequence is a woman aged 18-30 years with acute or convalescent COVID-19. The rearrangement links TRBV11-2 to TRBJ2-6; D remains ambiguous. Sequenced material: peripheral blood. CDR3 sequence: CASSSSYSGANVLTF. In DNA, the CDR3 is TGTGCCAGCAGCTCGAGTTACTCTGGGGCCAACGTCCTGACTTTC.